A single sample is the source of the 27 T cell receptor beta chains below, sequenced in a study of CD8+ T cells in alopecia areata. Extracted from the samples, RNA was reverse transcribed into cDNA to serve as the sequencing template. Clones were read by immunoSEQ multiplex PCR, and TCRdb kept only the in-frame ones, dropping some. The sample yields about 97,000 clones, roughly two fifths seen once. Source material: CD4+ T cells sorted from blood. The receptor set was obtained from a human donor with alopecia areata.

V usage is TRBV5-1 and J usage is TRBJ1-1; TRBD1 agrees at 12 bases. The CDR3 runs to 17 residues. V lost 2 bases to trimming and J lost 1 base; unmatched junction nucleotides: 6. Germline assignment: CDR1 SGHRS and CDR2 YFSETQ. CDR3 nucleotides: TGCGCCAGCAGCTTTAGGGGACAGGGGGCGTCGAACACTGAAGCTTTCTTT. Its translation: CASSFRGQGASNTEAFF.

The chain employs TRBV9 and TRBJ2-7; no definite D call. CDR1 SGDLS and CDR2 YYNGEE come from the germline V gene. V lost 0 bases to trimming and J lost 6 bases, with 13 bases between them. This CDR3 comprises 14 residues. The CDR3 DNA follows: TGTGCCAGCAGCGTAGATGACGGCCAGCGCGAGCAGTACTTC. Translating gives CASSVDDGQREQYF.

The chain is built from TRBV4-1 and TRBJ2-7; 7 bases line up with TRBD2. Per the germline V gene, CDR1 is MGHRA and CDR2 is YSYEKL. There are 15 residues in the CDR3. J lost 8 bases, V lost 0 bases, and 10 bases had no gene match. As DNA, the CDR3 is TGCGCCAGCAGCCAAGATCTACTAGCGTCGAAAAAGCAGTACTTC. Amino acid sequence: CASSQDLLASKKQYF.

This sequence joins TRBV5-1 and TRBJ2-3; 7 bases fit TRBD2. Germline CDR1 and CDR2: SGHRS and YFSETQ. Trimming took 2 bases from V and 0 from J; bases not matched to a gene: 0. This CDR3 has 14 amino acids. The CDR3 sequence: CASSFSGSTDTQYF. The DNA for the CDR3 is TGCGCCAGCAGCTTTAGCGGGAGCACAGATACGCAGTATTTT.

Turning to this clone: This specimen includes other DNA sequences encoding the same CDR3. The rearrangement uses TRBV5-1 and TRBJ2-5; D is uncertain. V was clipped by 0 bases and J by 2 bases, with 11 bases between them. Per germline, CDR1 SGHRS and CDR2 YFSETQ. This CDR3 has 15 residues. CDR3 nucleotide sequence: TGCGCCAGCAGCTTGGCCGTGGCTGAACAAGAGACCCAGTACTTC. Translating it yields CASSLAVAEQETQYF. The variable domain in full, with the rest retrieved from reference TRBV5-1 and TRBJ2-5, is KAGVTQTPRYLIKTRGQQVTLSCSPISGHRSVSWYQQTPGQGLQFLFEYFSETQRNKGNFPGRFSGRQFSNSRSEMNVSTLELGDSALYLCASSLAVAEQETQYFGPGTRLLVL.

The chain joins TRBV7-9 to TRBJ2-5; a weak D match, TRBD1 (5 bases). CDR1 is SEHNR and CDR2 is FQNEAQ in the germline V gene (reference sequence). Deletions cut 2 bases from V and 0 bases from J, with 19 bases between. This CDR3 region has 18 residues. CDR3 in amino acids: CASSLLGRAQPNQETQYF. The CDR3 bases are TGTGCCAGCAGCTTATTGGGCAGGGCCCAGCCCAACCAAGAGACCCAGTACTTC.

J is TRBJ2-7 and V is TRBV29-1; 13 nucleotides align to TRBD2. The CDR3 runs 15 residues. Germline CDR1 and CDR2: SQVTM and ANQGSEA. V lost 3 bases, J lost 11 bases, and 13 bases stayed unmatched. The chain's CDR3 is CSVEDVGLAGESEYF. The CDR3 nucleotides read TGCAGCGTTGAGGACGTCGGACTAGCGGGAGAATCAGAGTACTTC.

Ten or more counts support this clone. The chain carries TRBV23-1 and TRBJ1-4, with a tentative D call TRBD1 (5 bases). TRBV23-1 is placed among ORFs of uncertain function. The germline V and J ends were trimmed by 3 bases and 6 bases, with 23 bases remaining between them. The CDR3 runs 18 residues. The CDR3 DNA reads as TGCGCCAGCAGTCATCCCGAGCTAAGAGGGGCTATTCATGAAAAACTGTTTTTT. It specifies CASSHPELRGAIHEKLFF.

The chain joins TRBV29-1 to TRBJ2-3; TRBD1 matches at 7 bases. From germline, CDR1 is SQVTM and CDR2 ANQGSEA. The junction had 7 bases not matched to a gene; V was cut back by 4 bases and J by 3 bases. The CDR3 loop spans 14 amino acids. Here the CDR3 DNA reads TGCAGCGTTGGTAGAGGGGGCGGGACAGATACGCAGTATTTT. It codes for CSVGRGGGTDTQYF.

This clone was detected only a few times. CDR3 DNA: TGTGCCAGCAGCTTAGAGAGGGGAGGACACGAGCAGTACTTC. Its translation: CASSLERGGHEQYF. J is TRBJ2-7 and V is TRBV7-9, with D tentatively TRBD2 (6 bases). V lost 1 base and J lost 5, with 12 bases in between. The V gene's germline CDR1 is SEHNR and CDR2 FQNEAQ (reference sequence). The CDR3 consists of 14 residues.

The rearrangement links TRBV28 to TRBJ1-2; weak D call: TRBD1 (6 bases). Trimming left V 6 bases short and J 0 bases short, with 17 bases between. The V gene's germline CDR1 is MDHEN and CDR2 SYDVKM. This CDR3 contains 16 residues. CDR3 amino acids: CASSPQQGSTNYGYTF. The CDR3 nucleotides are TGTGCCAGCAGCCCCCAGCAGGGGTCGACTAACTATGGCTACACCTTC.

The chain combines TRBV29-1 with TRBJ1-2; 8 nucleotides line up with TRBD1. CDR3 length equals 13 residues. Germline assignment: CDR1 SQVTM and CDR2 ANQGSEA. Germline trimming cut 6 bases from V and 5 bases from J; bases unmatched to any gene: 8. The chain's CDR3 is CSVHRGEEYGYTF. The CDR3 DNA is TGCAGCGTCCACAGGGGGGAGGAATATGGCTACACCTTC. The full variable domain, with the rest looked up from reference TRBV29-1 and TRBJ1-2, is SAVISQKPSRDICQRGTSLTIQCQVDSQVTMMFWYRQQPGQSLTLIATANQGSEATYESGFVIDKFPISRPNLTFSTLTVSNMSPEDSSIYLCSVHRGEEYGYTFGSGTRLTVV.

This clone was counted many times. The chain carries TRBV7-9 and TRBJ2-3, with 9 bases matching TRBD2. The CDR3 contains 14 residues. CDR1 and CDR2 (germline): SEHNR, FQNEAQ (reference sequence). The CDR3 DNA reads as TGTGCGTCCCAGAGCGGGGGGAACACAGATACGCAGTATTTT. Translation: CASQSGGNTDTQYF.

This clone showed up just a few times. This sequence joins TRBV30 and TRBJ2-3, with D possibly being TRBD1 or TRBD2 (5 bases each). Trimming stripped 0 bases from V and 2 bases from J, with 9 bases between. Germline V gene sequence: CDR1 GTSNPN, CDR2 SVGIG (reference sequence). There are 14 residues in the CDR3. In DNA form, the CDR3 reads TGTGCCTGGAGTGTGCCCGGGGCCACAGATACGCAGTATTTT. Translation: CAWSVPGATDTQYF.

This rearrangement joins TRBV7-2 to TRBJ2-1; 9 positions agree with TRBD1. The CDR3 is made up of 15 amino acids. With V trimmed by 1 base and J by 6 bases, 4 bases remained unmatched. The germline V gene has CDR1 SGHTA and CDR2 FQGNSA. CDR3 region: CASSLGQGEGNEQFF. The CDR3 nucleotides read TGTGCCAGCAGCTTAGGACAGGGGGAGGGCAATGAGCAGTTCTTC. Full variable domain (remainder filled in from reference TRBV7-2 and TRBJ2-1): GAGVSQSPSNKVTEKGKDVELRCDPISGHTALYWYRQSLGQGLEFLIYFQGNSAPDKSGLPSDRFSAERTGGSVSTLTIQRTQQEDSAVYLCASSLGQGEGNEQFFGPGTRLTVL.

This clone occurred a few times. The J gene is TRBJ2-1, the V gene TRBV28; weak D call: TRBD2 (6 bases). Germline lookup yields CDR1 MDHEN and CDR2 SYDVKM. V was trimmed by 2 bases and J by 7 bases, leaving 15 bases between them. This CDR3 contains 15 residues. The CDR3 region has the DNA TGTGCCAGCAGTTTAATACTAGCCTTCAGTAATGAGCAGTTCTTC. It encodes CASSLILAFSNEQFF.

V usage is TRBV29-1 and J usage is TRBJ2-7; 12 bases fit TRBD2. Germline V lookup: CDR1 SQVTM, CDR2 ANQGSEA. CDR3 length: 15 amino acids. The V and J ends lost 4 bases and 1 base, in that order; junction bases with no gene match: 5. The CDR3 loop reads CSVGGTSGLSYEQYF. The CDR3 DNA reads as TGCAGCGTTGGAGGGACTAGCGGGCTGTCCTACGAGCAGTACTTC.

This rearrangement joins TRBV7-3 to TRBJ2-2, with D possibly called TRBD1 or TRBD2 (6 bases each). This CDR3 has 14 residues. V shed 3 bases and J shed 6 bases, with 11 bases lying between them. Looked up from germline, CDR1 is SGHTA and CDR2 is FQGTGA. In nucleotides, the CDR3 is TGTGCCAGCAGCTTTAAGGGGGGCCCCGGGGAGCTGTTTTTT. This gives the protein CASSFKGGPGELFF.

The V call is TRBV29-1, the J call TRBJ1-1; the D gene is possibly TRBD1 (5 bases). The length of the CDR3 is 12 residues. Between the trimmed V and J ends, which lost 4 bases and 1 base, there was a span of 7 bases. Germline V gene lookup returns CDR1 SQVTM and CDR2 ANQGSEA. As DNA, the CDR3 is TGCAGCGTTGGGACACCGAACACTGAAGCTTTCTTT. Encoded protein: CSVGTPNTEAFF.

CDR3 bases: TGCAGCGTTGAAGGGCCAGGGGGCACAGATACGCAGTATTTT. This encodes CSVEGPGGTDTQYF. V and J are TRBV29-1 and TRBJ2-3; possible D gene TRBD1, 6 bases. The CDR3 spans 14 residues. Trimming cost V 1 base and J 1 base, with 9 bases left between them. Looked up from germline, CDR1 is SQVTM and CDR2 is ANQGSEA.

This clone occurred a few times. The gene calls are TRBV5-6 and TRBJ2-3, with 11 bases lining up with TRBD1. The CDR3 contains 14 residues. With 5 bases clipped from V and 3 bases from J, the junction kept 2 bases outside the gene matches. The germline V gene has CDR1 SGHDT and CDR2 YYEEEE. The CDR3 is CASRDRGRTDTQYF. The CDR3 bases are TGTGCCAGCAGGGACAGGGGGCGTACAGATACGCAGTATTTT.

The chain uses TRBV29-1 and TRBJ2-1; D remains unclear. Germline CDR1 SQVTM, CDR2 ANQGSEA. The CDR3 spans 12 residues. The V end was cut by 8 bases, the J end by 5 bases, with 13 bases between. The CDR3 protein is CSFTKNHNEQFF. CDR3 sequence (DNA): TGCAGCTTTACTAAAAACCACAATGAGCAGTTCTTC.

V usage is TRBV30 and J usage is TRBJ1-1; no clear D. V lost 4 bases, J lost 0 bases, and 3 bases lay in between. This CDR3 has 11 residues. The germline CDR1 and CDR2 sequences are GTSNPN and SVGIG (reference sequence). CDR3 sequence reads: CAWTLNTEAFF. The CDR3, as DNA: TGTGCCTGGACCCTGAACACTGAAGCTTTCTTT.

V usage is TRBV2 and J usage is TRBJ2-7, with 7 positions matching TRBD1. This CDR3 comprises 13 residues. Germline-derived CDR1 and CDR2 are SNHLY and FYNNEI. Trimming took 5 bases from V and 4 from J; bases not matched to a gene: 5. The CDR3 reads CASSPDRAYEQYF. CDR3 DNA sequence: TGTGCCAGCAGTCCCGACAGGGCGTACGAGCAGTACTTC.

The chain couples TRBV29-1 to TRBJ1-1, with unresolved D. The V end lost 7 bases, the J end lost 3 bases, and 9 bases lay between the germline ends. CDR1 is SQVTM and CDR2 is ANQGSEA in the germline V gene. CDR3 length equals 11 residues. The DNA of the CDR3 is TGCAGCGCCGTGATATACACTGAAGCTTTCTTT. Translation gives CSAVIYTEAFF.

This clone was seen repeatedly, ten times or more. V gene TRBV11-2 combines with J gene TRBJ2-5; D is uncertain. The CDR3 length is 11 residues. V was pared by 5 bases and J by 1 base, with 2 bases between. Germline V lookup: CDR1 SGHAT, CDR2 FQNNGV. The CDR3 reads CASSPQETQYF. CDR3 coding DNA: TGTGCCAGCAGCCCCCAAGAGACCCAGTACTTC.

The V and J genes are TRBV7-2 and TRBJ1-4; D not resolved. Germline V gene sequence: CDR1 SGHTA, CDR2 FQGNSA. V shed 2 bases and J shed 14 bases, with 12 bases lying between them. This CDR3 comprises 12 residues. CDR3 DNA: TGTGCCAGCAGCTTAAGTGGGAAGCGGCTGTTTTTT. The encoded protein is CASSLSGKRLFF.